These 12 T cell receptor beta chains originate from one sample sequenced in a study of T cells after yellow fever vaccination. From the 5' RACE reads, TCRdb called clonotypes with MiXCR, one entry per CDR3 protein. This table has a few hundred thousand distinct CDR3 sequences, about 17% appearing once. This specimen consisted of PBMCs, obtained around 5 days after the first yellow fever vaccination. These receptors originate from a man younger than 35 who received the YFV17D yellow fever vaccine.

The genes are TRBV7-3 and TRBJ2-1; D might be TRBD1 (6 bases). V lost 8 bases to trimming and J lost 8 bases, with 16 bases between them. The CDR3 length is 13 residues. In germline, CDR1 is SGHTA, CDR2 FQGTGA. The CDR3 region has the DNA TGTGCCAGCGTCATCAGGGGATTAGATGAGCAGTTCTTC. Its protein product is CASVIRGLDEQFF.

This clonotype was found many times. Relative to the germline gene, one junction end is altered; a read error may explain this. The chain employs TRBV19 and TRBJ2-3, with TRBD2 identical over 11 bases. The germline CDR1 and CDR2 sequences are LNHDA and SQIVND (reference sequence). The CDR3 covers 13 residues. This CDR3 is CASRLAGTDTQYF. The CDR3 DNA is TGCGCCAGCAGACTAGCGGGGACAGATACGCAGTATTTT.

This rearrangement joins TRBV7-2 to TRBJ2-5; D possibly uses TRBD1 or TRBD2 (5 bases each). CDR1 and CDR2 from the germline V gene are SGHTA and FQGNSA. This CDR3 is built from 15 residues. Trimming took off 8 bases at V and 4 bases at J, with 20 bases between the two ends. As DNA, the CDR3 is TGTGCCAGCGGTTCTTCGGGCAGGGAGAGAGAGACCCAGTACTTC. This gives the protein CASGSSGRERETQYF.

This clonotype was recorded a few times. This rearrangement joins TRBV6-5 to TRBJ2-3, with D perhaps TRBD1 or TRBD2 (6 bases each). Trimming pared 2 bases from V and 3 bases from J, leaving 12 bases between. CDR1 and CDR2 (germline): MNHEY, SVGAGI. The CDR3 runs 15 residues. Here the CDR3 DNA reads TGTGCCAGCAGTTACGAGGGGGGCATAACAGATACGCAGTATTTT. It yields the protein CASSYEGGITDTQYF.

The V call is TRBV14, the J call TRBJ2-1; 9 bases line up with TRBD1. The CDR3 is made up of 17 amino acids. With V trimmed by 0 bases and J by 6 bases, 9 bases remained unmatched. CDR1 is SGHDN and CDR2 is FVKESK in the germline V gene. The CDR3 DNA follows: TGTGCCAGCAGCCAAGAACAGGGGGCGAGTACTGTCAATGAGCAGTTCTTC. Translated, it gives CASSQEQGASTVNEQFF.

This clonotype occurred a few times. This rearrangement joins TRBV6-2 or TRBV6-3 to TRBJ2-3; perhaps TRBD1 as D (6 bases). Trimming shortened V by 7 bases and J by 4 bases, and 18 bases separated the two germline ends. The CDR3 has 15 residues. CDR1 MNHEY and CDR2 SVGEGT come from the germline V gene. CDR3 bases: TGTGCCAGCAACGAAAGGGACACGAGGGCAGATACGCAGTATTTT. Translation: CASNERDTRADTQYF.

The chain uses TRBV12-3 or TRBV12-4 and TRBJ2-7; perhaps TRBD1 as D (5 bases). V shed 6 bases and J shed 7 bases, with 22 bases lying between them. The CDR3 length is 15 residues. CDR3 amino acids: CASRQVATPKGEQYF. In nucleotides, the CDR3 is TGTGCCAGCAGACAGGTGGCGACACCCAAAGGGGAGCAGTACTTC.

This clonotype was found a few times. The gene calls are TRBV6-1 and TRBJ2-1; no definite D call. Germline CDR1 is MNHNS and CDR2 is SASEGT. This CDR3 comprises 16 residues. Trimming took 4 bases from V and 5 from J, leaving 18 bases between them. CDR3 nucleotides: TGTGCCAGCAGTGCCCACCCACCCTCGAGCAACAATGAGCAGTTCTTC. Protein: CASSAHPPSSNNEQFF.

This rearrangement joins TRBV21-1 to TRBJ2-3; no DNA check was done on the table's D call, TRBD2. TRBV21-1 represents a pseudogene. The CDR3 is 16 residues long. The CDR3 sequence: CASMPSPAGGTDTQYF. In DNA form, the CDR3 reads TGTGCCAGCATGCCGAGTCCGGCGGGAGGCACAGATACGCAGTATTTT.

This clonotype was counted only a few times. The junction differs from germline at one of its ends, possibly a read error. The gene calls are TRBV28 and TRBJ2-3, with D unclear. The CDR3 is 12 residues long. Germline V gene data show CDR1 as MDHEN and CDR2 as SYDVKM. CDR3 nucleotides: TGTGCCAGCAGTTTTGGCAGCTTCGCCCCCCAATTT. Protein: CASSFGSFAPQF. Complete variable domain (other parts from reference TRBV28 and TRBJ2-3): DVKVTQSSRYLVKRTGEKVFLECVQDMDHENMFWYRQDPGLGLRLIYFSYDVKMKEKGDIPEGYSVSREKKERFSLILESASTNQTSMYLCASSFGSFAPQFGPGTRLTVL.

This clonotype was observed many times. J is TRBJ2-7 and V is TRBV12-3 or TRBV12-4, with 7 positions matching TRBD1. The V segment lost 2 bases and the J segment 7 bases; nucleotides outside the gene matches: 11. The CDR3 runs to 15 residues. The DNA for the CDR3 is TGTGCCAGCAGTTTACTGGGACAGCCAGGGGTTGAGCAGTACTTC. This codes for CASSLLGQPGVEQYF.

This clonotype was seen more than once but under ten times. The chain links TRBV20-1 to TRBJ2-7, with 8 bases matching TRBD2. The CDR3 is 13 amino acids. Trimming removed 7 bases from V and 2 bases from J; junction bases left unmatched: 7. Per germline, CDR1 DFQATT and CDR2 SNEGSKA (reference sequence). DNA for the CDR3: TGCAGTGGGCTAGCGGGTCCTGCCTACGAGCAGTACTTC. This sequence encodes CSGLAGPAYEQYF.